The 10 T cell receptor beta chains reported below all come from one sample, sequenced in a study of blood T cell repertoires in COVID-19. Clones were sequenced by immunoSEQ multiplex PCR, and TCRdb holds only the in-frame ones, with some missing. This sample has 200,000 to 250,000 clones, with 88% found just once. The sequencing input was PBMCs or T cells enriched from blood (not recorded which). These receptors were taken from a woman in her 50s with acute COVID-19.

This chain uses TRBV7-3 with TRBJ2-2, with D perhaps TRBD1 (7 bases). The CDR3 has 16 amino acids. Trimming left V 4 bases short and J 0 bases short, with 12 bases between. Per germline, CDR1 SGHTA and CDR2 FQGTGA. CDR3 sequence: CASSSQGGTNTGELFF. The CDR3 DNA is TGTGCCAGCAGCTCCCAGGGGGGAACGAACACCGGGGAGCTGTTTTTT. Based on the CDR3 plus reference TRBV7-3 and TRBJ2-2, the full variable domain is GAGVSQTPSNKVTEKGKYVELRCDPISGHTALYWYRQSLGQGPEFLIYFQGTGAADDSGLPNDRFFAVRPEGSVSTLKIQRTERGDSAVYLCASSSQGGTNTGELFFGEGSRLTVL.

V usage is TRBV7-2 and J usage is TRBJ2-7; TRBD2 agrees at 11 bases. The V segment lost 7 bases and the J segment 2 bases; nucleotides outside the gene matches: 7. Germline CDR1 and CDR2: SGHTA and FQGNSA. The CDR3 totals 15 residues. This CDR3 is CASTALSGRAYEQYF. The CDR3 nucleotides are TGTGCCAGCACGGCCCTTAGCGGGAGGGCCTACGAGCAGTACTTC.

Of note for this clone: Different DNA sequences within this sample yield the same CDR3. CDR3 in amino acids: CASSEGRYTEAFF. The CDR3 DNA reads TGTGCCAGCAGTGAGGGCCGATACACTGAAGCTTTCTTT. The chain couples TRBV6-1 to TRBJ1-1; D not resolved. The V gene lost 3 bases and the J gene lost 3 bases, with 8 bases spanning the gap. The V gene's germline CDR1 is MNHNS and CDR2 SASEGT. The CDR3 is made up of 13 amino acids.

J is TRBJ2-7 and V is TRBV4-3, with D maybe TRBD2 (5 bases). This CDR3 has 15 amino acids. In germline, CDR1 is LGHNA, CDR2 YSLEER. The V end lost 0 bases, the J end lost 0 bases, and 9 bases lay between the germline ends. The CDR3 protein is CASSQELGSSYEQYF. The CDR3 DNA follows: TGCGCCAGCAGCCAAGAGTTGGGGAGCTCCTACGAGCAGTACTTC.

The chain links TRBV28 to TRBJ1-4, with D perhaps TRBD1 (6 bases). CDR1 is MDHEN, CDR2 SYDVKM, per germline. V lost 4 bases to trimming and J lost 7 bases, with 16 bases between them. The CDR3 loop spans 15 amino acids. Written as DNA, the CDR3 is TGTGCCAGCAGTTCCAGACAGGATCTAGTTGAAAAACTGTTTTTT. Residues: CASSSRQDLVEKLFF.

The CDR3 DNA reads as TGTGCCAGCAGCTTTAATGCAAGGGGCCAGTACTTC. Translating gives CASSFNARGQYF. The chain recombines TRBV7-2 with TRBJ2-5, with a possible D match to TRBD1 (5 bases). Germline CDR1 and CDR2: SGHTA and FQGNSA. The CDR3 is 12 amino acids. Trimming stripped 3 bases from V and 10 bases from J, with 12 bases between.

This clone was seen a few times. The chain employs TRBV7-2 and TRBJ2-5; a weak D match, TRBD2 (5 bases). Germline CDR1 and CDR2: SGHTA and FQGNSA. There are 15 residues in the CDR3. Trimming took 0 bases from V and 5 from J, leaving 13 bases between them. For the CDR3, the DNA is TGTGCCAGCAGCTTAGCCCACAGAAGAGGGGAGACCCAGTACTTC. Protein product: CASSLAHRRGETQYF.

This clone has a handful of counts. This chain uses TRBV10-1 with TRBJ1-5, with D uncertain. V was pared by 6 bases and J by 2 bases, with 8 bases between. The germline V gene has CDR1 WNHNN and CDR2 SYGVQD (reference sequence). CDR3 length: 13 residues. The CDR3 DNA follows: TGCGCCAGCAGGCAACAATGCAATCAGCCCCAGCATTTT. Translating it yields CASRQQCNQPQHF.

The rearrangement links TRBV19 to TRBJ2-5, with 8 nucleotides matching TRBD2. Germline V lookup: CDR1 LNHDA, CDR2 SQIVND (reference sequence). This CDR3 is 14 amino acids long. V was pared by 11 bases and J by 4 bases, with 12 bases of the junction left unmatched. CDR3 amino acids: CAQGEAGEVETQYF. The CDR3, as DNA: TGTGCCCAAGGGGAAGCGGGAGAGGTAGAGACCCAGTACTTC.

The chain carries TRBV11-3 and TRBJ2-6; TRBD1 matches at 9 bases. This CDR3 comprises 18 residues. V lost 5 bases, J lost 5 bases, and 13 bases stayed unmatched. Germline V gene lookup returns CDR1 SGHNT and CDR2 YENEEA. Written as DNA, the CDR3 is TGTGCCAGCAGCCAAGGGACAGGGTTGGAAAGAAGGGCCAACGTCCTGACTTTC. Translated, it gives CASSQGTGLERRANVLTF. The whole variable domain, filled in from reference TRBV11-3 and TRBJ2-6, reads EAGVVQSPRYKIIEKKQPVAFWCNPISGHNTLYWYLQNLGQGPELLIRYENEEAVDDSQLPKDRFSAERLKGVDSTLKIQPAELGDSAVYLCASSQGTGLERRANVLTFGAGSRLTVL.